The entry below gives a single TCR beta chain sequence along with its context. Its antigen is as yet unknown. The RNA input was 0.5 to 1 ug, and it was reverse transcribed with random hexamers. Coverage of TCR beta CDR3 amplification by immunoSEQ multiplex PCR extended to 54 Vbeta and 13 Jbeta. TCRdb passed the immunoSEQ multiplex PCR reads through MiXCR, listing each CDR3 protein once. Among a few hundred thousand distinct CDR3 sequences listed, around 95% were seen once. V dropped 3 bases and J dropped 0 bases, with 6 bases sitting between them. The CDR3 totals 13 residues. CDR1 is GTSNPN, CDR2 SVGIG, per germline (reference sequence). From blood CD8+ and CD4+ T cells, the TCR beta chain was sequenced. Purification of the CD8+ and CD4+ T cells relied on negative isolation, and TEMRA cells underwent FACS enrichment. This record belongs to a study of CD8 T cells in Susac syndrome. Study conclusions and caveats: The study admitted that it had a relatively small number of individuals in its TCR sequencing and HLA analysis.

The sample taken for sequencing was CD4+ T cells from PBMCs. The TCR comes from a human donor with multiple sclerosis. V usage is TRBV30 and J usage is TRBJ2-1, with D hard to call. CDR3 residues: CAWRQYSYNEQFF. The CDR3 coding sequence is TGTGCCTGGAGACAGTACTCCTACAATGAGCAGTTCTTC.